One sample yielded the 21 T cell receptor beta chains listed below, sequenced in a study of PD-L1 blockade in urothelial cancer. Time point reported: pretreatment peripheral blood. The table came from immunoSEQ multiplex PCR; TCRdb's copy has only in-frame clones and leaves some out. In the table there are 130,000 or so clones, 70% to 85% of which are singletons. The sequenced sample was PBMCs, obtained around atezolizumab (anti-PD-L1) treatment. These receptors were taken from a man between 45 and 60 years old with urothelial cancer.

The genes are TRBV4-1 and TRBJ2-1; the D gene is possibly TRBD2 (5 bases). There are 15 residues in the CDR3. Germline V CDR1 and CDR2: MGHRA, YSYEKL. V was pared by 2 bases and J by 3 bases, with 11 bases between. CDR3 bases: TGCGCCAGCAGCCAACTTGCGGGCAACTACAATGAGCAGTTCTTC. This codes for CASSQLAGNYNEQFF.

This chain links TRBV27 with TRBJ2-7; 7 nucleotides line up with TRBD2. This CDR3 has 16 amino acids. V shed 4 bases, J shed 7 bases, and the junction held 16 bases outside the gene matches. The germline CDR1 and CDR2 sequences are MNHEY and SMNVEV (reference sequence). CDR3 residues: CASSSLTSKGQEEQYF. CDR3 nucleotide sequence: TGTGCCAGCAGTTCCCTGACTAGCAAAGGCCAAGAGGAGCAGTACTTC.

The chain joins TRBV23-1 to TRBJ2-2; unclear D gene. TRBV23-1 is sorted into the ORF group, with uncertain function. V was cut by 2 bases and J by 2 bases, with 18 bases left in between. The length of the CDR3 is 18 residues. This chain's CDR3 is CASSQPNTDKVNTGELFF. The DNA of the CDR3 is TGCGCCAGCAGTCAACCCAACACTGACAAGGTTAACACCGGGGAGCTGTTTTTT.

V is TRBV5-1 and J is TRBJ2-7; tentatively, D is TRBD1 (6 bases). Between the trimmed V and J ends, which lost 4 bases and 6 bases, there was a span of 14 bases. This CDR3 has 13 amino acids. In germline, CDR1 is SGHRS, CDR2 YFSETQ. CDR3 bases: TGCGCCAGCAGCCCTGGACAGTCAGTCGAGCAGTACTTC. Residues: CASSPGQSVEQYF.

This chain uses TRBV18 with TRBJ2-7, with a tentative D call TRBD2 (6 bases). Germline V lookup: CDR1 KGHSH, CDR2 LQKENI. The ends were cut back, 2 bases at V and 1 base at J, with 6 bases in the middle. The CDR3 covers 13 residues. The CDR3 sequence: CASSPAGSYEQYF. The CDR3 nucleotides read TGTGCCAGCTCACCAGCGGGATCCTACGAGCAGTACTTC.

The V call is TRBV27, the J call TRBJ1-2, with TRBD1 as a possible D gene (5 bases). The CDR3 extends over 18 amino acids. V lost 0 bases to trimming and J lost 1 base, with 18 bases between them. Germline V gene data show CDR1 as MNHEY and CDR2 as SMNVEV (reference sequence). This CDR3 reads CASSLSVERGFGNYGYTF. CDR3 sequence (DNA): TGTGCCAGCAGTTTATCCGTAGAAAGGGGATTCGGTAACTATGGCTACACCTTC.

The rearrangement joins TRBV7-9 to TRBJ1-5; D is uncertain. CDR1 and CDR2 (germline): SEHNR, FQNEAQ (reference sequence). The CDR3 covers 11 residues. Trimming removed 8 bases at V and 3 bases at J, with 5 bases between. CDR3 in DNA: TGTGCCAGCGGACTCAATCAGCCCCAGCATTTT. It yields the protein CASGLNQPQHF.

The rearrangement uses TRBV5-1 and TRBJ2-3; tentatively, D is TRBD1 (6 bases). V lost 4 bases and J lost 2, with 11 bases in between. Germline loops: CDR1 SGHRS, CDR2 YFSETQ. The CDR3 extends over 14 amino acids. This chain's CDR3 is CASSPGHNTDTQYF. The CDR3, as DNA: TGCGCCAGCAGCCCGGGACACAACACAGATACGCAGTATTTT.

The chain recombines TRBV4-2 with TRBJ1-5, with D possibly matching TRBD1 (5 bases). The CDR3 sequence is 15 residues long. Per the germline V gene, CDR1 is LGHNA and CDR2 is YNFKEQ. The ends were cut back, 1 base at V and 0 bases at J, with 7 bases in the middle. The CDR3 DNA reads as TGTGCCAGCAGCCAAGTAGACAGTAGCAATCAGCCCCAGCATTTT. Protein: CASSQVDSSNQPQHF.

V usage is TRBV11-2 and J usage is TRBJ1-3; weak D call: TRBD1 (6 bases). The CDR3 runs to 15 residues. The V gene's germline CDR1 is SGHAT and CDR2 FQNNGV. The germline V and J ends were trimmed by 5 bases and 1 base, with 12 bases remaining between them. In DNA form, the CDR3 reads TGTGCCAGCAGCCCACCAGGGGTATCTGGAAACACCATATATTTT. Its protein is CASSPPGVSGNTIYF.

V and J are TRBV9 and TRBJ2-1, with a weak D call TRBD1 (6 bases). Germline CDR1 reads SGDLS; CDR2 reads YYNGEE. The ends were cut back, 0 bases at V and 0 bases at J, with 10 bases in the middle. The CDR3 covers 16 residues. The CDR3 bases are TGTGCCAGCAGCGTAGATCCGGACAGCTCCTACAATGAGCAGTTCTTC. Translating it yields CASSVDPDSSYNEQFF.

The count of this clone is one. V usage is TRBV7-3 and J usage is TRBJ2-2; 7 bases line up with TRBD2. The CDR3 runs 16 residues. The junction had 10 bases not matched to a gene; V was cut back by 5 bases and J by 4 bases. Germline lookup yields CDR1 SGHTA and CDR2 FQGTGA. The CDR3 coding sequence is TGTGCCAGCAGCAGATCCTCGACTAGCCCCACCGGGGAGCTGTTTTTT. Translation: CASSRSSTSPTGELFF.

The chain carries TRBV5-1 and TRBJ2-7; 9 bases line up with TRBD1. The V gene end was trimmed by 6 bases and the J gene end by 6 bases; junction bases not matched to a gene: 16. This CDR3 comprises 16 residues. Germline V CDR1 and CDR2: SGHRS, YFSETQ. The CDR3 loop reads CASNPTGTGRAREQYF. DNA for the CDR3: TGCGCCAGCAACCCGACCGGGACAGGGAGGGCTCGCGAGCAGTACTTC.

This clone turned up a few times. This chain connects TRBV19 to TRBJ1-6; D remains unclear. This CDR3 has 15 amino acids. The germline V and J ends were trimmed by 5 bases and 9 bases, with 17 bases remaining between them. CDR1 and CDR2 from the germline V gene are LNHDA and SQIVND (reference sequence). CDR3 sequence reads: CASSLRPGGGSPLHF. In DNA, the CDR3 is TGTGCCAGTAGTCTCCGGCCGGGAGGCGGTTCACCCCTCCACTTT.

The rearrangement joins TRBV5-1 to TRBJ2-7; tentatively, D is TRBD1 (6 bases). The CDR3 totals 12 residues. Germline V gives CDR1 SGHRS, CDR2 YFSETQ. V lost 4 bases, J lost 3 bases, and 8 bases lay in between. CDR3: CASSLTGYEQYF. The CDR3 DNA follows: TGCGCCAGCAGCCTGACAGGCTACGAGCAGTACTTC.

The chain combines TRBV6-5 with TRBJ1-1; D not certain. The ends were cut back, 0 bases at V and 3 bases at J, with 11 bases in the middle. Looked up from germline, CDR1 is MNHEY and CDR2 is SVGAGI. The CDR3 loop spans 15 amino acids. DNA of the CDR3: TGTGCCAGCAGTTACTCGATGCCGGGAGACACTGAAGCTTTCTTT. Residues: CASSYSMPGDTEAFF.

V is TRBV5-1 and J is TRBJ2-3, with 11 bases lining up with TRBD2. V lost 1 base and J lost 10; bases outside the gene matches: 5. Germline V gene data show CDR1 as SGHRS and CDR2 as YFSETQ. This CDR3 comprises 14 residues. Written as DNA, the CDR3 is TGCGCCAGCAGCTTGTTTAGCGGGAGGGGGCCGCAGTATTTT. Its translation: CASSLFSGRGPQYF.

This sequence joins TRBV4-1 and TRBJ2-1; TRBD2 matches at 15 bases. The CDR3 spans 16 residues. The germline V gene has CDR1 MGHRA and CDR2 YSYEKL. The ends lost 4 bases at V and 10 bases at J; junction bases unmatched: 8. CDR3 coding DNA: TGCGCCAGCAGCCCTAGGACTAGCGGGAGGGTCAAGGAGCAGTTCTTC. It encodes CASSPRTSGRVKEQFF.

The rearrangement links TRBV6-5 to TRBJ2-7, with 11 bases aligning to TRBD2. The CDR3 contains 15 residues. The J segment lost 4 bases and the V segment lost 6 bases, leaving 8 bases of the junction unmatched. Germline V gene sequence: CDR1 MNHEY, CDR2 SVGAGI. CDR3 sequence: CASRSYSGREYEQYF. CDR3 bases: TGTGCCAGCAGATCTTATAGCGGGAGGGAGTACGAGCAGTACTTC.

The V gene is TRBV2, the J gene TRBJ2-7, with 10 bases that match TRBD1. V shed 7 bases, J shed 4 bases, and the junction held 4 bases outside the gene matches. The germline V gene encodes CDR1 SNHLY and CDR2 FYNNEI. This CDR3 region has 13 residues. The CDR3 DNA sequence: TGTGCCAGCAAGAGGACAGGGGGGTACGAGCAGTACTTC. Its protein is CASKRTGGYEQYF.

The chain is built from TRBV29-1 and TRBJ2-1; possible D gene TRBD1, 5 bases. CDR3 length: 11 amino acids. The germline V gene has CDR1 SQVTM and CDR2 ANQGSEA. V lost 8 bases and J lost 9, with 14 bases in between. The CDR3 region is CSPRVGLEQFF. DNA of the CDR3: TGCAGCCCCCGTGTGGGGCTTGAGCAGTTCTTC.